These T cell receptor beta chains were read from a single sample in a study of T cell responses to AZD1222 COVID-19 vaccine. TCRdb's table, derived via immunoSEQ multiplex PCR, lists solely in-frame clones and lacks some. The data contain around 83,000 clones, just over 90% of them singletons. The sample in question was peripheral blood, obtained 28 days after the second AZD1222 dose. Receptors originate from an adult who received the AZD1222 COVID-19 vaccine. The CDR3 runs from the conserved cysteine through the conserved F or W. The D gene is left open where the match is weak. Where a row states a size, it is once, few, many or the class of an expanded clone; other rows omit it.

CDR3nt: TGTGCCAGCAGTTCGGGGAGTGGGGGCTACACCTTC
CDR3aa: CASSSGSGGYTF
v_gene: TRBV6-5
d_gene: .
j_gene: TRBJ1-2
abundance: .

CDR3nt: TGTGCCAGCAGCGGGGGCCAGAGCTCCTACAATGAGCAGTTCTTC
CDR3aa: CASSGGQSSYNEQFF
v_gene: TRBV9
d_gene: .
j_gene: TRBJ2-1
abundance: .

CDR3nt: TGTGCCTGGAGTAAAGGAGACGGTGTTAATGAAAAACTGTTTTTT
CDR3aa: CAWSKGDGVNEKLFF
v_gene: TRBV30
d_gene: .
j_gene: TRBJ1-4
abundance: .

CDR3nt: TGCGCCAGCAGCCAGGGGACTAGCGGGGGAAAAAACATTCAGTACTTC
CDR3aa: CASSQGTSGGKNIQYF
v_gene: TRBV5-1
d_gene: TRBD2
j_gene: TRBJ2-4
abundance: .

CDR3nt: TGTGCCAGCAGCTTAACAGCCAAAGATCGAGGCGAGCAGTACTTC
CDR3aa: CASSLTAKDRGEQYF
v_gene: TRBV11-2
d_gene: .
j_gene: TRBJ2-7
abundance: .

CDR3nt: TGTGCCAGCAGCACAACAGGGTACTACACCTTC
CDR3aa: CASSTTGYYTF
v_gene: TRBV11-2
d_gene: .
j_gene: TRBJ1-2
abundance: .

CDR3nt: TGTGCCAGCAGCTTGGGAGGGCAGGGTAAGGCTCACGAGCAGTACTTC
CDR3aa: CASSLGGQGKAHEQYF
v_gene: TRBV5-4
d_gene: .
j_gene: TRBJ2-7
abundance: .

CDR3nt: TGTGCCAGTAGTGTCACCCCTTGGGGACAGGGAGAAGGCTACACCTTC
CDR3aa: CASSVTPWGQGEGYTF
v_gene: TRBV19
d_gene: TRBD1
j_gene: TRBJ1-2
abundance: .

CDR3nt: TGTGCCAGTAGTATGGGGACCGAGGATAATTCACCCCTCCACTTT
CDR3aa: CASSMGTEDNSPLHF
v_gene: TRBV19
d_gene: .
j_gene: TRBJ1-6
abundance: .

CDR3nt: TGTGCCATCAGTAACATAAAGGGAACAGGCTCCTACGAGCAGTACTTC
CDR3aa: CAISNIKGTGSYEQYF
v_gene: TRBV10-3
d_gene: .
j_gene: TRBJ2-7
abundance: .

CDR3nt: TGTGCCAGCAGCGTAGGGGGCGCTGAAGCTTTCTTT
CDR3aa: CASSVGGAEAFF
v_gene: TRBV9
d_gene: .
j_gene: TRBJ1-1
abundance: .

CDR3nt: TGTGCCAGCTCACCAACGGGACAGGGCTTCGCGAACACCGGGGAGCTGTTTTTT
CDR3aa: CASSPTGQGFANTGELFF
v_gene: TRBV18
d_gene: TRBD1
j_gene: TRBJ2-2
abundance: .

CDR3nt: TGTGCCAGCAGCCGGGGTAGCGGGGGACCGAGCACAGATACGCAGTATTTT
CDR3aa: CASSRGSGGPSTDTQYF
v_gene: TRBV3-1/TRBV3-2
d_gene: TRBD2
j_gene: TRBJ2-3
abundance: .

CDR3nt: TGTGCCAGCAGTGAAGGATGGGGGCGCGGTACAGATACGCAGTATTTT
CDR3aa: CASSEGWGRGTDTQYF
v_gene: TRBV6-1
d_gene: .
j_gene: TRBJ2-3
abundance: .

CDR3nt: TGTGCCAGCAGTGAAGGTGGGGGAACTGGAAACACCATATATTTT
CDR3aa: CASSEGGGTGNTIYF
v_gene: TRBV6-1
d_gene: .
j_gene: TRBJ1-3
abundance: .

CDR3nt: TGTGCCATCAGTGAGGACAGGGCATCCTATGGCTACACCTTC
CDR3aa: CAISEDRASYGYTF
v_gene: TRBV10-3
d_gene: TRBD1
j_gene: TRBJ1-2
abundance: .

CDR3nt: TGTGCCAGCAGTTTGAACAGGGGCAGTATCAATGAGCAGTTCTTC
CDR3aa: CASSLNRGSINEQFF
v_gene: TRBV27
d_gene: TRBD1
j_gene: TRBJ2-1
abundance: .

CDR3nt: TGCGCCAGCAGCTTGGGACTAGCGGTTAGCACAGATACGCAGTATTTT
CDR3aa: CASSLGLAVSTDTQYF
v_gene: TRBV5-1
d_gene: TRBD2
j_gene: TRBJ2-3
abundance: few

CDR3nt: TGTGCCAGCAGCTTAGGCCTTAGGATAGGAGGAAACACCATATATTTT
CDR3aa: CASSLGLRIGGNTIYF
v_gene: TRBV7-2
d_gene: .
j_gene: TRBJ1-3
abundance: .

CDR3nt: TGTGCCAGCAGCTCGACAGGGGGCGAGAATTCTGAAGCTTTCTTT
CDR3aa: CASSSTGGENSEAFF
v_gene: TRBV7-2
d_gene: TRBD1
j_gene: TRBJ1-1
abundance: .

CDR3nt: TGTGCCTGGAGTGTACTCCCGTCGATCCAGCCCCAGCATTTT
CDR3aa: CAWSVLPSIQPQHF
v_gene: TRBV30
d_gene: .
j_gene: TRBJ1-5
abundance: .

CDR3nt: TGTGCCAGCAGACCCGACAGGGGGACCTACGAGCAGTACTTC
CDR3aa: CASRPDRGTYEQYF
v_gene: TRBV7-2
d_gene: TRBD1
j_gene: TRBJ2-7
abundance: .

CDR3nt: TGTGCCAGCAGTTTAACAGGGTCCTACGAGCAGTACTTC
CDR3aa: CASSLTGSYEQYF
v_gene: TRBV28
d_gene: .
j_gene: TRBJ2-7
abundance: .

CDR3nt: TGTGCCAGCAGTTTCCAACGGGGGGGAGCCTACGAGCAGTACTTC
CDR3aa: CASSFQRGGAYEQYF
v_gene: TRBV27
d_gene: TRBD2
j_gene: TRBJ2-7
abundance: .

CDR3nt: TGTGCCAGCAGTTTCGGGCACTCCTATGGCTACACCTTC
CDR3aa: CASSFGHSYGYTF
v_gene: TRBV27
d_gene: .
j_gene: TRBJ1-2
abundance: medium-sized

CDR3nt: TGTGCCAGCAGCTTGGAGCGACTAGCGGGGGCAAATGAGCAGTTCTTC
CDR3aa: CASSLERLAGANEQFF
v_gene: TRBV6-2/TRBV6-3
d_gene: TRBD2
j_gene: TRBJ2-1
abundance: .

CDR3nt: TGTGCCAGTAGCAGTACAGGGATCACCGGGGAGCTGTTTTTT
CDR3aa: CASSSTGITGELFF
v_gene: TRBV19
d_gene: .
j_gene: TRBJ2-2
abundance: few

CDR3nt: TGTGCCAGCAGCTCCGGACAGGAGCTTGAAGCTTTCTTT
CDR3aa: CASSSGQELEAFF
v_gene: TRBV5-4
d_gene: TRBD1
j_gene: TRBJ1-1
abundance: .

CDR3nt: TGTGCCAGCAGCTATTTCGCAGGGGGTAGTGGTGAAAAACTGTTTTTT
CDR3aa: CASSYFAGGSGEKLFF
v_gene: TRBV4-2
d_gene: TRBD1
j_gene: TRBJ1-4
abundance: once

CDR3nt: TGTGCCAGCAGTCGTTCATCTAGCGGGTCTAGCACAGATACGCAGTATTTT
CDR3aa: CASSRSSSGSSTDTQYF
v_gene: TRBV7-2
d_gene: TRBD2
j_gene: TRBJ2-3
abundance: .

CDR3nt: TGTGCCAGCAGCCTGGGGGGGGTCTACGAGCAGTACTTC
CDR3aa: CASSLGGVYEQYF
v_gene: TRBV5-8
d_gene: TRBD2
j_gene: TRBJ2-7
abundance: .

CDR3nt: TGCGCCAGCAGCTTGGGTGACGGGGTTGGAAACACCATATATTTT
CDR3aa: CASSLGDGVGNTIYF
v_gene: TRBV5-1
d_gene: .
j_gene: TRBJ1-3
abundance: .

CDR3nt: TGTGCCAGCAGTGAGGAGCGGACGTACCAAGAGACCCAGTACTTC
CDR3aa: CASSEERTYQETQYF
v_gene: TRBV2
d_gene: .
j_gene: TRBJ2-5
abundance: .

CDR3nt: TGTGCCAGCAGCCCCCAGTTTACGGGGGCGGGAACTGAAGCTTTCTTT
CDR3aa: CASSPQFTGAGTEAFF
v_gene: TRBV9
d_gene: .
j_gene: TRBJ1-1
abundance: few

CDR3nt: TGTGCCAGTAGACAAGGACTAGCGGGGGATCACGGGGAGCTGTTTTTT
CDR3aa: CASRQGLAGDHGELFF
v_gene: TRBV19
d_gene: TRBD2
j_gene: TRBJ2-2
abundance: .

CDR3nt: TGTGCCAGCAGTTTACTTGAACATACCTATGGCTACACCTTC
CDR3aa: CASSLLEHTYGYTF
v_gene: TRBV28
d_gene: .
j_gene: TRBJ1-2
abundance: .

CDR3nt: TGTGCCAGCAGCCAAGAAAGGACAGGGGCAGGCGAAAAACTGTTTTTT
CDR3aa: CASSQERTGAGEKLFF
v_gene: TRBV14
d_gene: TRBD1
j_gene: TRBJ1-4
abundance: .

CDR3nt: TGTGCCAGCAGCGCCTTGCGGCAGGGGGCTCGGTTGGGTAATGAGCAGTTCTTC
CDR3aa: CASSALRQGARLGNEQFF
v_gene: TRBV7-9
d_gene: TRBD1
j_gene: TRBJ2-1
abundance: .

CDR3nt: TGTGCCAGCAGTTATGGGGTTTCACCCCTCCACTTT
CDR3aa: CASSYGVSPLHF
v_gene: TRBV28
d_gene: .
j_gene: TRBJ1-6
abundance: .

CDR3nt: TGTGCCAGTATCCCCACCGGCTCGGCTAACTATGGCTACACCTTC
CDR3aa: CASIPTGSANYGYTF
v_gene: TRBV19
d_gene: .
j_gene: TRBJ1-2
abundance: .

CDR3nt: TGCGCCAGCAGCTTCCAGGTATCAAACACTGAAGCTTTCTTT
CDR3aa: CASSFQVSNTEAFF
v_gene: TRBV5-1
d_gene: .
j_gene: TRBJ1-1
abundance: .

CDR3nt: TGCGCCAGCAGTGACCACAGGTCCAATGAAAAACTGTTTTTT
CDR3aa: CASSDHRSNEKLFF
v_gene: TRBV10-1
d_gene: .
j_gene: TRBJ1-4
abundance: .

CDR3nt: TGTGCCAGCAGCTTGGGCGCCGGGGGGACCTACGAGCAGTACTTC
CDR3aa: CASSLGAGGTYEQYF
v_gene: TRBV5-6
d_gene: TRBD2
j_gene: TRBJ2-7
abundance: .

CDR3nt: TGTGCCAGCAGCTTAGTCAGGGCGGGCACTGAAGCTTTCTTT
CDR3aa: CASSLVRAGTEAFF
v_gene: TRBV7-8
d_gene: .
j_gene: TRBJ1-1
abundance: .

CDR3nt: TGTGCCAGCAGCCGGACTCAAGGGCAGTTCTTC
CDR3aa: CASSRTQGQFF
v_gene: TRBV14
d_gene: .
j_gene: TRBJ2-1
abundance: .

CDR3nt: TGTGCCAGCAGCAAAGCCCCCGGGAGGGTGAACACTGAAGCTTTCTTT
CDR3aa: CASSKAPGRVNTEAFF
v_gene: TRBV21-1
d_gene: .
j_gene: TRBJ1-1
abundance: .

CDR3nt: TGTGCCAGTAGTATTCAGGGGGCCAACAATCAGCCCCAGCATTTT
CDR3aa: CASSIQGANNQPQHF
v_gene: TRBV19
d_gene: TRBD1
j_gene: TRBJ1-5
abundance: .

CDR3nt: TGTGCCACCAGCAAACCCGACAGGGGAGGGAACACTGAAGCTTTCTTT
CDR3aa: CATSKPDRGGNTEAFF
v_gene: TRBV15
d_gene: TRBD1
j_gene: TRBJ1-1
abundance: .

CDR3nt: TGCGCCAGCAGCTTGGCCGGTCAGATCAACGAGCAGTACTTC
CDR3aa: CASSLAGQINEQYF
v_gene: TRBV5-1
d_gene: .
j_gene: TRBJ2-7
abundance: .